This T cell receptor beta chain was recovered during a study of blood T cell repertoires in COVID-19. The overall study: COVID-19 samples collected from the United States, Italy and Spain covered acute and convalescent phases. PBMCs, B-cell-depleted T cells, or T cells provided the cDNA or gDNA that made up the material.

Followed longitudinally, the Seattle patients had been enrolled during active infection. In the original analysis: Nucleated cell number was recorded as an estimate derived from reference gene primer amplification. This table comes from immunoSEQ multiplex PCR, and its TCRdb copy is limited to in-frame clones, with some not included. V, J and clone size are those of that table, while D and trimming were read from the DNA. The sample consists of around 130,000 clones, 90% of them appearing once. The material sequenced was peripheral blood. The sequence came from a man in his sixties with COVID-19, enrolled during active disease.

DNA for the CDR3: TGTGCCAGCAGCTTGGGGGGTGGGACTAGCGGGAGAGAAGGGTACTTC. Protein sequence: CASSLGGGTSGREGYF. The rearrangement links TRBV5-4 to TRBJ2-7, with TRBD2 matching 14 bases. J gave up 12 bases and V 0 bases, and 11 bases lay outside the gene matches. The CDR3 has 16 residues. In germline, CDR1 is SGHNT, CDR2 YYREEE (reference sequence).